Described below is a single TCR beta chain sequence and its context. As yet, its antigen is unknown. Method: immunoSEQ multiplex PCR; TCRdb's copy keeps in-frame clones and lacks some. The table has around 60,000 clones, around 90% seen once. This sample stems from a study of OX40 agonist ivuxolimab in advanced cancers. Study-level information: Earlier treatment with anti-PD-1, anti-PD-L1 or anti-CTLA-4 was permitted, and 30% to 40% had received some.

Study-level findings and limits: Some nonresponders additionally presented with little normalized T-cell clonal expansion.

Germline CDR1 and CDR2: MRHNA and SNTAGT. The CDR3 extends over 18 amino acids. V lost 0 bases, J lost 2 bases, and 17 bases lay in between. This TCR came from an adult with an advanced solid tumor such as melanoma, head and neck, liver or kidney cancer. The rearrangement joins TRBV6-4 to TRBJ1-5; a possible D gene is TRBD1 (5 bases). The sample was CD4+ or CD8+ T cells sorted from blood, taken in a trial of the OX40 agonist ivuxolimab. The CDR3 here is CASSDSRGTQTGNQPQHF. CDR3 nucleotide sequence: TGTGCCAGCAGTGACTCGAGGGGAACGCAAACGGGCAATCAGCCCCAGCATTTT.